The 28 T cell receptor beta chains in this list originate from one sample, sequenced in a study of blood T cell repertoires in COVID-19. Generated by immunoSEQ multiplex PCR, the TCRdb table keeps only in-frame clones and is missing some. The table shows more than 95,000 clones, with less than 90% occurring only once. Sequencing was carried out using peripheral blood. The receptors stem from a man aged 50 or older with acute or convalescent COVID-19.

The chain carries TRBV2 and TRBJ2-6; TRBD1 aligns across 10 bases. V gave up 9 bases and J gave up 3 bases; unmatched junction bases: 2. The CDR3 sequence is 14 residues long. Germline V gene lookup returns CDR1 SNHLY and CDR2 FYNNEI. This CDR3 reads CARTGGGGANVLTF. CDR3 DNA sequence: TGTGCCAGGACAGGGGGCGGTGGGGCCAACGTCCTGACTTTC. Drawing the rest from reference TRBV2 and TRBJ2-6, the complete variable domain is EPEVTQTPSHQVTQMGQEVILRCVPISNHLYFYWYRQILGQKVEFLVSFYNNEISEKSEIFDDQFSVERPDGSNFTLKIRSTKLEDSAMYFCARTGGGGANVLTFGAGSRLTVL.

The chain uses TRBV6-6 and TRBJ1-6; 9 bases agree with TRBD1. This CDR3 spans 16 amino acids. Germline lookup yields CDR1 MNHNY and CDR2 SVGAGI (reference sequence). Trimming removed 7 bases from V and 6 bases from J; junction bases left unmatched: 10. The CDR3 nucleotides read TGTGCCAGCAAGCCGGGGACAGGGATGCTTAATTCACCCCTCCACTTT. Its translation: CASKPGTGMLNSPLHF.

There are a few counts of this clone. CDR3 loop: CAISRDRPAGYTF. CDR3 in DNA: TGTGCCATCAGTCGCGACAGGCCCGCTGGCTACACCTTC. The V and J genes are TRBV10-3 and TRBJ1-2; D perhaps matches TRBD1 (6 bases). The CDR3 loop spans 13 amino acids. Trimming removed 5 bases from V and 7 bases from J, with 14 bases in between. From germline, CDR1 is ENHRY and CDR2 SYGVKD.

J is TRBJ1-2 and V is TRBV6-5; TRBD1 aligns across 7 bases. V lost 6 bases to trimming and J lost 4 bases; unmatched junction nucleotides: 11. This CDR3 has 15 residues. Germline loops: CDR1 MNHEY, CDR2 SVGAGI. CDR3 residues: CASRQTGSTFYGYTF. The CDR3 DNA sequence: TGTGCCAGCAGACAGACAGGGTCCACCTTCTATGGCTACACCTTC.

The rearrangement links TRBV5-4 to TRBJ2-1, with 12 bases aligning to TRBD1. V dropped 4 bases and J dropped 9; count of bases not matched to a gene: 8. The CDR3 runs to 15 residues. Germline lookup yields CDR1 SGHNT and CDR2 YYREEE (reference sequence). For the CDR3, the DNA is TGTGCCAGCAGCCCAGGGACAGGGGGCAGGGTTGAGCAGTTCTTC. Translation gives CASSPGTGGRVEQFF. Filled out from reference TRBV5-4 and TRBJ2-1, the complete variable domain reads ETGVTQSPTHLIKTRGQQVTLRCSSQSGHNTVSWYQQALGQGPQFIFQYYREEENGRGNFPPRFSGLQFPNYSSELNVNALELDDSALYLCASSPGTGGRVEQFFGPGTRLTVL.

V and J are TRBV7-9 and TRBJ2-2; tentatively, D is TRBD1 (6 bases). CDR1 and CDR2 (germline): SEHNR, FQNEAQ (reference sequence). V was shortened by 1 base and J by 3 bases, with 9 bases between the two germline ends. The CDR3 extends over 15 amino acids. This CDR3 is CASSLGKGDTGELFF. The CDR3 region has the DNA TGTGCCAGCAGCTTAGGAAAGGGGGACACCGGGGAGCTGTTTTTT.

The rearrangement uses TRBV6-6 and TRBJ1-5; D may be TRBD1 (6 bases). Germline V gene lookup returns CDR1 MNHNY and CDR2 SVGAGI (reference sequence). V was pared by 6 bases and J by 7 bases, with 13 bases between. There are 13 residues in the CDR3. CDR3 residues: CASRPHRDQPQHF. In DNA, the CDR3 is TGTGCCAGCAGGCCTCACAGGGACCAGCCCCAGCATTTT.

The chain is built from TRBV18 and TRBJ1-5; D possibly corresponds to TRBD1 (5 bases). The CDR3 sequence is 15 residues long. V lost 2 bases to trimming and J lost 1 base, with 9 bases between them. Germline V gene data show CDR1 as KGHSH and CDR2 as LQKENI. The CDR3, as DNA: TGTGCCAGCTCACCAGTTAGGGGAAGCAATCAGCCCCAGCATTTT. It is translated as CASSPVRGSNQPQHF.

DNA of the CDR3: TGTGCCAGCAGCCCACAAGGAGGGGATCAGCCCCAGCATTTT. Translated, it gives CASSPQGGDQPQHF. V is TRBV7-9 and J is TRBJ1-5; perhaps TRBD1 as D (5 bases). The CDR3 covers 14 residues. V was shortened by 5 bases and J by 5 bases, with 13 bases between the two germline ends. Looked up from germline, CDR1 is SEHNR and CDR2 is FQNEAQ (reference sequence).

V usage is TRBV30 and J usage is TRBJ1-1, with D tentatively TRBD1 (5 bases). Germline V lookup: CDR1 GTSNPN, CDR2 SVGIG (reference sequence). The CDR3 loop spans 13 amino acids. The germline V and J ends were trimmed by 4 bases and 4 bases, with 13 bases remaining between them. The CDR3 DNA reads as TGTGCCTGGACAGGGAATTTTGGCACTGAAGCTTTCTTT. This translates into CAWTGNFGTEAFF.

With respect to this clone: The junction and the germline gene differ at one end; a read error may be behind it. The chain combines TRBV7-7 with TRBJ2-1; possible D gene TRBD2, 8 bases. The CDR3 consists of 14 residues. From germline, CDR1 is SSHAT and CDR2 FNYEAQ (reference sequence). CDR3 protein: CASSLAGQRNEQFF. CDR3 coding DNA: TGTGCTAGCAGCTTAGCGGGACAGCGCAATGAGCAGTTCTTC.

The chain employs TRBV5-1 and TRBJ2-2; 9 bases line up with TRBD1. The trim removed 7 bases at V and 0 bases at J, leaving 13 bases unmatched. Germline CDR1 reads SGHRS; CDR2 reads YFSETQ. The CDR3 is made up of 18 amino acids. The CDR3 DNA reads TGCGCCAGCGAATTGTCCCCGGGACAGGGCTCGAACACCGGGGAGCTGTTTTTT. It codes for CASELSPGQGSNTGELFF.

This sequence joins TRBV27 and TRBJ2-3, with 10 bases matching TRBD1. CDR1 and CDR2 from the germline V gene are MNHEY and SMNVEV (reference sequence). V lost 4 bases, J lost 5 bases, and 9 bases stayed unmatched. The CDR3 is 16 amino acids. The CDR3 loop reads CASSSYGTGVGDTQYF. In DNA, the CDR3 is TGTGCCAGCAGTTCTTACGGGACAGGGGTGGGAGATACGCAGTATTTT.

This chain uses TRBV12-3 or TRBV12-4 with TRBJ2-2; D gene unclear. Trimming took off 6 bases at V and 5 bases at J, with 10 bases between the two ends. This CDR3 has 13 amino acids. The CDR3 DNA reads TGTGCCAGCAGCCTCCGACAAACCGGGGAGCTGTTTTTT. It is translated as CASSLRQTGELFF.

The J gene is TRBJ1-1, the V gene TRBV5-4; perhaps TRBD1 as D (5 bases). The ends were cut back, 3 bases at V and 2 bases at J, with 14 bases in the middle. Germline V gene data show CDR1 as SGHNT and CDR2 as YYREEE (reference sequence). The CDR3 runs to 15 residues. This CDR3 reads CASSSGIGGNTEAFF. CDR3 nucleotides: TGTGCCAGCAGCTCAGGGATTGGTGGAAACACTGAAGCTTTCTTT. The full variable domain, in which reference TRBV5-4 and TRBJ1-1 provide the parts outside the CDR3, is ETGVTQSPTHLIKTRGQQVTLRCSSQSGHNTVSWYQQALGQGPQFIFQYYREEENGRGNFPPRFSGLQFPNYSSELNVNALELDDSALYLCASSSGIGGNTEAFFGQGTRLTVV.

The chain uses TRBV21-1 and TRBJ2-2; no DNA check was done on the table's D call, TRBD1. TRBV21-1 is recorded as a pseudogene. The CDR3 has 19 amino acids. The CDR3 here is CASSQSQVRLSLCTGELFF. CDR3 DNA sequence: TGTGCCAGCAGCCAATCCCAGGTGCGTCTTTCGCTTTGTACCGGGGAGCTGTTTTTT.

This clone appeared a few times. The chain is built from TRBV7-2 and TRBJ2-5, with TRBD1 identical over 7 bases. Losses at the gene ends were 8 bases for V and 2 bases for J; bases not matched to a gene: 11. The CDR3 is 15 amino acids. The germline CDR1 and CDR2 sequences are SGHTA and FQGNSA. CDR3 in DNA: TGTGCCAGCGTTTTATCAGGGGGAACACAAGAGACCCAGTACTTC. Amino acid sequence: CASVLSGGTQETQYF.

The rearrangement uses TRBV5-5 and TRBJ1-2; D is perhaps TRBD1 (6 bases). CDR1 and CDR2 from the germline V gene are SGHKS and YYEKEE (reference sequence). The V and J ends lost 0 bases and 4 bases respectively, with 13 bases between them. The CDR3 has 15 amino acids. The CDR3 reads CASSLGTAAGYGYTF. The CDR3 nucleotides are TGTGCCAGCAGCTTGGGGACAGCGGCTGGCTATGGCTACACCTTC.

The J gene is TRBJ1-5, the V gene TRBV18; D is uncertain. The ends were cut back, 5 bases at V and 4 bases at J, with 6 bases in the middle. This CDR3 region has 12 residues. The germline CDR1 and CDR2 sequences are KGHSH and LQKENI. CDR3 in amino acids: CASSNGNQPQHF. CDR3 in DNA: TGTGCCAGCTCAAACGGTAATCAGCCCCAGCATTTT.

The chain joins TRBV2 to TRBJ1-4, with TRBD1 identical over 8 bases. J was trimmed by 8 bases and V by 6 bases; bases with no gene match: 11. Germline V lookup: CDR1 SNHLY, CDR2 FYNNEI. CDR3 length equals 15 residues. As DNA, the CDR3 is TGTGCCAGCAGACGGTCTCAGGGGGCAATAGAAAAACTGTTTTTT. Translation: CASRRSQGAIEKLFF.

The genes are TRBV29-1 and TRBJ2-2; weak D call: TRBD2 (6 bases). Trimming stripped 7 bases from V and 5 bases from J, with 11 bases between. This CDR3 is 12 amino acids long. Germline CDR1 SQVTM, CDR2 ANQGSEA. The CDR3 reads CSAGTVTGELFF. For the CDR3, the DNA is TGCAGCGCCGGGACTGTGACCGGGGAGCTGTTTTTT.

The chain joins TRBV6-6 to TRBJ1-6; D is possibly TRBD1 (6 bases). Trimming removed 7 bases at V and 5 bases at J, with 15 bases between. This CDR3 region has 15 residues. The germline gives CDR1 MNHNY, CDR2 SVGAGI (reference sequence). Written as DNA, the CDR3 is TGTGCCAGCACTTCGACAGGAAGCAATAATTCACCCCTCCACTTT. This codes for CASTSTGSNNSPLHF.

The V call is TRBV4-2, the J call TRBJ2-7; TRBD2 aligns across 8 bases. V dropped 1 base and J dropped 2; count of bases not matched to a gene: 4. Per germline, CDR1 LGHNA and CDR2 YNFKEQ. The CDR3 runs to 15 residues. Here the CDR3 reads CASSQGAGGAYEQYF. The CDR3 region has the DNA TGTGCCAGCAGCCAAGGGGCGGGGGGCGCCTACGAGCAGTACTTC.

This chain connects TRBV2 to TRBJ2-2; 12 bases align to TRBD2. The V gene end was trimmed by 6 bases and the J gene end by 4 bases; junction bases not matched to a gene: 6. The CDR3 is made up of 16 amino acids. Germline lookup yields CDR1 SNHLY and CDR2 FYNNEI. This CDR3 is CASRKPGLAGTGELFF. Written as DNA, the CDR3 is TGTGCCAGCAGAAAACCGGGACTAGCGGGCACCGGGGAGCTGTTTTTT.

The chain has TRBV5-1 and TRBJ1-2; D remains ambiguous. Trimming removed 3 bases from V and 4 bases from J, with 10 bases in between. CDR3 size: 13 residues. The germline gives CDR1 SGHRS, CDR2 YFSETQ. The CDR3 DNA follows: TGCGCCAGCAGCTCGACTGACCCCTATGGCTACACCTTC. It translates to CASSSTDPYGYTF.

V gene TRBV7-9 combines with J gene TRBJ1-5, with 8 bases that match TRBD1. The V and J ends lost 1 base and 6 bases, in that order; junction bases with no gene match: 17. CDR1 SEHNR and CDR2 FQNEAQ come from the germline V gene (reference sequence). CDR3 length: 19 residues. The DNA of the CDR3 is TGTGCCAGCAGCTTAGGGTCGGTCAGGGGGCGCGGTAGAGGTCAGCCCCAGCATTTT. Its protein product is CASSLGSVRGRGRGQPQHF.

This chain joins TRBV19 and TRBJ1-6; no firm D call. From germline, CDR1 is LNHDA and CDR2 SQIVND (reference sequence). CDR3 length: 14 amino acids. Trimming shortened V by 10 bases and J by 0 bases, and 10 bases separated the two germline ends. CDR3 nucleotides: TGTGCCACTAGGACTAGCTCCTATAATTCACCCCTCCACTTT. Its translation: CATRTSSYNSPLHF.

The chain uses TRBV5-4 and TRBJ2-1, with TRBD2 as a possible D gene (6 bases). The CDR3 covers 15 residues. Germline V CDR1 and CDR2: SGHNT, YYREEE (reference sequence). Trimming cost V 4 bases and J 0 bases, with 11 bases left between them. CDR3 loop: CASSRDLSSYNEQFF. Written as DNA, the CDR3 is TGTGCCAGCAGCAGGGACTTGAGCTCCTACAATGAGCAGTTCTTC.